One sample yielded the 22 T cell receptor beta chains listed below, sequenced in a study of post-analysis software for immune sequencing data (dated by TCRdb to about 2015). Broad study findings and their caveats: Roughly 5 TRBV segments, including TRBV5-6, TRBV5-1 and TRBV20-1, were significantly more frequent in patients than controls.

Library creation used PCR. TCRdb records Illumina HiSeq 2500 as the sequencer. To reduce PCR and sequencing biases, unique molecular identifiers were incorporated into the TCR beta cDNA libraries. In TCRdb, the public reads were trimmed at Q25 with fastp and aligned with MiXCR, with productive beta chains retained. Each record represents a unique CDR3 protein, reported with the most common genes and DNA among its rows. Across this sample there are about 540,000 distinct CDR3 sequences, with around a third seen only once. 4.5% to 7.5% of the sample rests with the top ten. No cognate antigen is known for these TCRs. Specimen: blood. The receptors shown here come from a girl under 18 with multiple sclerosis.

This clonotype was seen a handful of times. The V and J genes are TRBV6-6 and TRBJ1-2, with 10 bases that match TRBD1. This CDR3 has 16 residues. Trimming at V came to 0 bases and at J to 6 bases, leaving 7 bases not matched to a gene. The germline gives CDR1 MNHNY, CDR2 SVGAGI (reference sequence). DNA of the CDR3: TGTGCCAGCAGTTACTCGTGGGACAGGGGTTACCATGGCTACACCTTC. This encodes CASSYSWDRGYHGYTF.

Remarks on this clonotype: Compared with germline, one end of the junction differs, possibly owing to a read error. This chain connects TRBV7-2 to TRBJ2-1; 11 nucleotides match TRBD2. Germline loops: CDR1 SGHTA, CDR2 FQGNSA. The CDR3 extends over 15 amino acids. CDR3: CASSSSSGGRGEQSF. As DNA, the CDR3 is TGTGCCAGCAGCTCTTCTAGCGGGGGGCGGGGGGAGCAGTCCTTC. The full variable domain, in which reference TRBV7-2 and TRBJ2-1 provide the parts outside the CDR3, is GAGVSQSPSNKVTEKGKDVELRCDPISGHTALYWYRQSLGQGLEFLIYFQGNSAPDKSGLPSDRFSAERTGGSVSTLTIQRTQQEDSAVYLCASSSSSGGRGEQSFGPGTRLTVL.

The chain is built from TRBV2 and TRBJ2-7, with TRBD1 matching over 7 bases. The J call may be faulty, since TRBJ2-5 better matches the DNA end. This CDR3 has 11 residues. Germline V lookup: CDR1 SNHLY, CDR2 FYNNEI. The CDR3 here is CASDRAKTQYF. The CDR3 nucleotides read TGTGCCAGTGACAGGGCCAAGACCCAGTACTTC.

The CDR3 is CASSLSAIFDATDTQYF. In nucleotides, the CDR3 is TGTGCCAGCAGCTTGTCTGCGATTTTTGATGCCACAGATACGCAGTATTTT. This chain links TRBV5-6 with TRBJ2-3; D is unresolved. V was pared by 1 base and J by 2 bases, with 17 bases between. Germline CDR1 reads SGHDT; CDR2 reads YYEEEE. CDR3 length: 17 residues.

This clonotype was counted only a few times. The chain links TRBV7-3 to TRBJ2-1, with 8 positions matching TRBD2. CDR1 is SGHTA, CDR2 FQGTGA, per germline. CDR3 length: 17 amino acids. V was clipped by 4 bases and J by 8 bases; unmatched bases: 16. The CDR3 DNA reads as TGTGCCAGCAGCTCACGAACGGGAGGGGCTCGCGGAGATGAGCAGTTCTTC. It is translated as CASSSRTGGARGDEQFF.

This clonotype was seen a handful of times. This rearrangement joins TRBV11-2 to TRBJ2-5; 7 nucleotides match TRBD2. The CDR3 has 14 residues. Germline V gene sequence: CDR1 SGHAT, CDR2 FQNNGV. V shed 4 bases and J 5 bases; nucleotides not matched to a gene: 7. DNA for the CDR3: TGTGCCAGCAGCTGGTCCGGGGAGGGCGAGACCCAGTACTTC. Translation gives CASSWSGEGETQYF.

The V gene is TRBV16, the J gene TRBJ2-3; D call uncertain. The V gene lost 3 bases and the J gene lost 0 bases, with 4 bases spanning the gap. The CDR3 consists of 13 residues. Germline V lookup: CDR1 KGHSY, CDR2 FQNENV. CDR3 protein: CASSQRSTDTQYF. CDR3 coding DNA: TGTGCCAGCAGCCAGAGGAGCACAGATACGCAGTATTTT.

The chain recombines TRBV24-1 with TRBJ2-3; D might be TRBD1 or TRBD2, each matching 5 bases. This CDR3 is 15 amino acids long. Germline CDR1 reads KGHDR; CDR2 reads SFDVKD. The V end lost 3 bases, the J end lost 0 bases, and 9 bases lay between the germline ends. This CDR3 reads CATSDTRDSTDTQYF. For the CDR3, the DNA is TGTGCCACCAGTGATACCCGGGACAGCACAGATACGCAGTATTTT.

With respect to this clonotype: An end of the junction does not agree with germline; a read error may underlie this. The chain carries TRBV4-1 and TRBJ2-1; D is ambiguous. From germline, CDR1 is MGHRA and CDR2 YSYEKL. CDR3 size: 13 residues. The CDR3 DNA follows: TGCGCCAACAGCCAAGCCTCCCCAGATGAGCAGTTCTTC. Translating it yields CANSQASPDEQFF.

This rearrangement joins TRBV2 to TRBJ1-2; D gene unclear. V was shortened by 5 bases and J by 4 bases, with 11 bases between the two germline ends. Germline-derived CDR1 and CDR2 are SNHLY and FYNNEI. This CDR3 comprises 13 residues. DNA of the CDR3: TGTGCCAGCAGTCCGACACCGTTCTATGGCTACACCTTC. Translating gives CASSPTPFYGYTF.

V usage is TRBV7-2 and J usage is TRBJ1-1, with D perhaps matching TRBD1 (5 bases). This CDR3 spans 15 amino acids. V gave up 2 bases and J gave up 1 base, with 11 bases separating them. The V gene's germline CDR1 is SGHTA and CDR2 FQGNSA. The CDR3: CASSLRWQGNTEAFF. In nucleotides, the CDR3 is TGTGCCAGCAGCTTACGGTGGCAGGGGAACACTGAAGCTTTCTTT.

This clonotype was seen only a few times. CDR3 sequence: CSVGEAVSYNEQFF. The CDR3 DNA reads as TGCAGCGTTGGGGAGGCCGTCTCCTACAATGAGCAGTTCTTC. The chain links TRBV29-1 to TRBJ2-1; possibly TRBD2 for D (6 bases). The CDR3 covers 14 residues. V gave up 4 bases and J gave up 0 bases, with 10 bases separating them. CDR1 is SQVTM, CDR2 ANQGSEA, per germline.

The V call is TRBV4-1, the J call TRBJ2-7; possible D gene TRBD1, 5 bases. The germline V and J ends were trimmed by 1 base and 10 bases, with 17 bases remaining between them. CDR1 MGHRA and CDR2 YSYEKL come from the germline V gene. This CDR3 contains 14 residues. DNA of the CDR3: TGCGCCAGCAGCCAAGCCTCGGACAAGTCGTTACAGTACTTC. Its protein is CASSQASDKSLQYF.

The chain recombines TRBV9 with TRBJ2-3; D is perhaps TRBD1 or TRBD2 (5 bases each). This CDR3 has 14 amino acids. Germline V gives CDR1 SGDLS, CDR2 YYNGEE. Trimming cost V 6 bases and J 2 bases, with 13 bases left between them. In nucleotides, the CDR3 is TGTGCCAGCACCAGGGACCCAGACACAGATACGCAGTATTTT. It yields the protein CASTRDPDTDTQYF.

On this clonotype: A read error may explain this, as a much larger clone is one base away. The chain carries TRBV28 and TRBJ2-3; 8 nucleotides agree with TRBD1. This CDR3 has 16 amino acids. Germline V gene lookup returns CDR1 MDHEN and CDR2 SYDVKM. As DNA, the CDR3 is TGTGCCAGCAGTTTATATGGGACAGGAAGCACAGGTACGCAGTATTTT. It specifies CASSLYGTGSTGTQYF. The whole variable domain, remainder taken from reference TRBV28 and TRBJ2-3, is DVKVTQSSRYLVKRTGEKVFLECVQDMDHENMFWYRQDPGLGLRLIYFSYDVKMKEKGDIPEGYSVSREKKERFSLILESASTNQTSMYLCASSLYGTGSTGTQYFGPGTRLTVL.

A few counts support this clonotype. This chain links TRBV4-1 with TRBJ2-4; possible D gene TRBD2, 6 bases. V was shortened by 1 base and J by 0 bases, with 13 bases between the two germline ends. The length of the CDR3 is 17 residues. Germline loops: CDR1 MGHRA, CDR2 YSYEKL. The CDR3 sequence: CASSQAGAGLAKNIQYF. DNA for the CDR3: TGCGCCAGCAGCCAAGCGGGTGCGGGACTAGCCAAAAACATTCAGTACTTC.

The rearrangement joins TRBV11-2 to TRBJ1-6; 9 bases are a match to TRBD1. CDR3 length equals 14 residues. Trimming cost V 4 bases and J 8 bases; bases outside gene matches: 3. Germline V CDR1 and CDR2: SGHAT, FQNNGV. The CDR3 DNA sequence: TGTGCCAGCAGCTCACAGGGGGCCGATTCACCCCTCCACTTT. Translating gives CASSSQGADSPLHF.

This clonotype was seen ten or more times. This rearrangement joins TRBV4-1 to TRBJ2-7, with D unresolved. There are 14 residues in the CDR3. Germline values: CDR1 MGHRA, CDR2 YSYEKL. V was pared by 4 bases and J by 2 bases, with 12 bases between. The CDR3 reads CASSPIRSAYEQYF. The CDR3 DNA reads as TGCGCCAGCAGCCCTATCCGGAGCGCCTACGAGCAGTACTTC.

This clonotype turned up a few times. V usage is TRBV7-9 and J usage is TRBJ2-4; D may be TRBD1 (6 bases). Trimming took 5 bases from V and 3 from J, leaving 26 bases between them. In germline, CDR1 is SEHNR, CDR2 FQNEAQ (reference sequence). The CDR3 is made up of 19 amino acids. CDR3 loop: CASSPKDSSQGRVKNIQYF. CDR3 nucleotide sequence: TGTGCCAGCAGCCCTAAGGACAGCAGCCAAGGAAGGGTCAAAAACATTCAGTACTTC.

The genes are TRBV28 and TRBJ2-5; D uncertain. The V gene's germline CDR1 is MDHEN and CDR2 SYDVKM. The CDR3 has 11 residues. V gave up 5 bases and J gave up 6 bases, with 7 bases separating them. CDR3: CASSPSQTQYF. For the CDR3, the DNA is TGTGCCAGCAGTCCGAGCCAGACCCAGTACTTC.

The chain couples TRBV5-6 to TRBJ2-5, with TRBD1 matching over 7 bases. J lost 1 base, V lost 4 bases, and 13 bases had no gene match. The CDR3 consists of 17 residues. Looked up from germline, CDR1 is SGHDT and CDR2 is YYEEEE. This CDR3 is CASSPFIGTEIQETQYF. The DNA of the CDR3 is TGTGCCAGCAGCCCCTTTATCGGGACAGAGATCCAAGAGACCCAGTACTTC.

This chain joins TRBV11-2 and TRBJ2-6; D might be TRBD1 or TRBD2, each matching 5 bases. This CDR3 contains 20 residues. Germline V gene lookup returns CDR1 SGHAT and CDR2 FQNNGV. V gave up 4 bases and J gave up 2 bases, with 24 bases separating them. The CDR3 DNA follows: TGTGCCAGCAGCTCGTGGGACGACAGAAGAAAGGGGACTGGGGCCAACGTCCTGACTTTC. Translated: CASSSWDDRRKGTGANVLTF.